Listed below are T cell receptor beta chains from one sample, sequenced in a study of control samples from healthy donors and cancer patients. Profiled with immunoSEQ multiplex PCR; TCRdb holds only in-frame clones, not every one. Of approximately 82,000 clones listed, roughly 93% are singletons. Sequenced sample: PBMCs. The receptor set was obtained from a woman aged 40 to 49 with lung cancer. Each CDR3 is given with its conserved first and last residue. D genes are given only for firm matches. Clone size, where shown, is once, few, many, or a class for clones that have expanded.

>-|TRBJ1-1|TRBV19|-
TGTGCCACCCGCGGCGTCGCTACTGAAGCTTTCTTT
CATRGVATEAFF
>-|TRBJ2-7|TRBV5-1|-
TGCGCCAGCAGCTTGGTCGGATACGAGCAGTACTTC
CASSLVGYEQYF
>-|TRBJ1-4|TRBV14|-
TGTGCCAGCAGCCAAGGGACAGTAAATGAAAAACTGTTTTTT
CASSQGTVNEKLFF
>TRBD1|TRBJ2-3|TRBV5-1|-
TGCGCCAGCAGCAAGGGACAGCCAACTAGCACAGATACGCAGTATTTT
CASSKGQPTSTDTQYF
>-|TRBJ2-2|TRBV5-4|-
TGTGCCAGCAGCCCGGACGGAGGGCGTGTCACCGGGGAGCTGTTTTTT
CASSPDGGRVTGELFF
>-|TRBJ1-2|TRBV27|-
TGTGCCAGCAGTTTATCCGGATATGGCTACACCTTC
CASSLSGYGYTF
>TRBD2|TRBJ2-3|TRBV6-4|-
TGTGCCAGCAGTGAAACAACGCTAGCGGGGGGAGATACGCAGTATTTT
CASSETTLAGGDTQYF
>TRBD1|TRBJ2-3|TRBV11-1|-
TGTGCCAGCAGCTTAGAAGGGGGCCGAGGGACAGATACGCAGTATTTT
CASSLEGGRGTDTQYF
>-|TRBJ1-5|TRBV5-1|-
TGCGCCAGCAGCTTTCGGATAAGCAGCAATCAGCCCCAGCATTTT
CASSFRISSNQPQHF
>-|TRBJ1-1|TRBV19|-
TGTGCCAGTAGTCTCCTCTCGCGGGGACCCACTGAAGCTTTCTTT
CASSLLSRGPTEAFF
>TRBD1|TRBJ2-1|TRBV7-9|-
TGTGCCAGCAGCGCAACCGGGACAGGGAGACATGAGCAGTTCTTC
CASSATGTGRHEQFF
>-|TRBJ1-1|TRBV30|-
TGTGCCTGGAGCATAGGAGGTACTACGAACACTGAAGCTTTCTTT
CAWSIGGTTNTEAFF
>-|TRBJ1-1|TRBV4-1|-
TGCGCCAGCAGCCAGTCTACGGGGTCTAGGGCTGAAGCTTTCTTT
CASSQSTGSRAEAFF
>-|TRBJ2-7|TRBV6-5|-
TGTGCCAGCAGCCTAGTCATGGGGGAGCAGTACTTC
CASSLVMGEQYF
>-|TRBJ1-1|TRBV10-3|-
TGTGCCATCAGTGAGTCGCAAAGGGAAGCTTTCTTT
CAISESQREAFF
>TRBD1|TRBJ1-2|TRBV4-1|few
TGCGCCAGCAGCCAAGAGGGACAGGGGTGGTATGGCTACACCTTC
CASSQEGQGWYGYTF
>TRBD2|TRBJ2-1|TRBV6-5|-
TGTGCCAGCAGCCCCGTCCCGGCGGGGGGGGATGAGCAGTTCTTC
CASSPVPAGGDEQFF
>-|TRBJ2-2|TRBV7-2|few
TGTGCCAGCAGCTCTACGAACACCGGGGAGCTGTTTTTT
CASSSTNTGELFF
>TRBD1|TRBJ1-1|TRBV28|-
TGTGCCAGCAGCATTTTTGGACAGGGGTTTGTGAACACTGAAGCTTTCTTT
CASSIFGQGFVNTEAFF
>-|TRBJ2-2|TRBV27|-
TGTGCCAGCAGTTTAGATCGGACAGCCCTCACCGGGGAGCTGTTTTTT
CASSLDRTALTGELFF
>-|TRBJ2-5|TRBV6-1|-
TGTGCCAGCAGTGACGCAATCCAAGAGACCCAGTACTTC
CASSDAIQETQYF
>-|TRBJ2-3|TRBV28|-
TGTGCCAGCAGTTCGATCCCAGATACGCAGTATTTT
CASSSIPDTQYF
>-|TRBJ2-3|TRBV5-1|-
TGCGCCAGCAGCTTGGGGACTTTTGTTAGCACAGATACGCAGTATTTT
CASSLGTFVSTDTQYF
>-|TRBJ1-6|TRBV27|-
TGTGCCAGCAGTTTAACGGATTCACCCCTCCACTTT
CASSLTDSPLHF
>TRBD2|TRBJ2-1|TRBV5-5|-
TGTGCCAGCAGCTTGGTTAAGAAAGGTGGGACTAGCGTCTACAATGAGCAGTTCTTC
CASSLVKKGGTSVYNEQFF
>-|TRBJ2-3|TRBV3-1/TRBV3-2|-
TGTGCCAGCAGCCTCCTCACAGATACGCAGTATTTT
CASSLLTDTQYF
>TRBD2|TRBJ2-2|TRBV7-8|-
TGTGCCAGCAGCTTCTCAGCGGGGGGGCCGTCCGGGGAGCTGTTTTTT
CASSFSAGGPSGELFF
>-|TRBJ1-3|TRBV4-1|once
TGCGCCAGCAGCCACTCAGAAAACACCATATATTTT
CASSHSENTIYF
>TRBD1|TRBJ1-5|TRBV27|once
TGTGCCAGCAGGTACAGGGGAGAGGGTCAGCCCCAGCATTTT
CASRYRGEGQPQHF
>-|TRBJ1-2|TRBV5-6|-
TGTGCCAGCAGCTTGGAACGTACGTATGGCTACACCTTC
CASSLERTYGYTF
>TRBD2|TRBJ2-1|TRBV18|-
TGTGCCAGCTCACCCGGGACTAGCGGTGCCTACAATGAGCAGTTCTTC
CASSPGTSGAYNEQFF
>TRBD1|TRBJ2-1|TRBV18|-
TGTGCCAGCTCACCACAAGACAGGGGTTTTCGCAATGAGCAGTTCTTC
CASSPQDRGFRNEQFF
>-|TRBJ1-3|TRBV5-5|-
TGTGCCAGCAGCTTGGCCGGAGCATCCTCTGGAAACACCATATATTTT
CASSLAGASSGNTIYF
>-|TRBJ1-1|TRBV6-1|once
TGTGCCAGCAGTGAACAGAGTCGGTCAGAAGCTTTCTTT
CASSEQSRSEAFF
>-|TRBJ1-2|TRBV7-6|-
TGTGCCAGCAGCTTAGATGAGAACTATGGCTACACCTTC
CASSLDENYGYTF
>TRBD1|TRBJ2-7|TRBV5-1|-
TGCGCCAGCAGCTTGGAAACAGGGGACTACGAGCAGTACTTC
CASSLETGDYEQYF
>-|TRBJ1-2|TRBV4-1|-
TGCGCCAGCAGCCAAACGCGGGGTAACTATGGCTACACCTTC
CASSQTRGNYGYTF
>-|TRBJ1-1|TRBV29-1|-
TGCAGCGCACGCAGGGGTGACACTGAAGCTTTCTTT
CSARRGDTEAFF
>-|TRBJ1-4|TRBV13|-
TGTGCCAGCAGCCGAGAAAATGAAAAACTGTTTTTT
CASSRENEKLFF
>-|TRBJ2-7|TRBV11-2|-
TGTGCCAGCAGCGTCGGGGGATCTCAGTACTTC
CASSVGGSQYF
>-|TRBJ2-2|TRBV7-9|-
TGTGCCAGCAGCCCGTTGAGGGACGCCGGGGAGCTGTTTTTT
CASSPLRDAGELFF
>-|TRBJ2-3|TRBV5-6|-
TGTGCCAGCAGCTTGGGGGATAATACGCAGTATTTT
CASSLGDNTQYF